Included here is one TCR beta chain sequence, with context. No antigen is known for it. Germline values: CDR1 SGDLS, CDR2 YYNGEE. This CDR3 has 12 residues. V was trimmed by 3 bases and J by 5 bases, leaving 7 bases between them. PCR used 60 Vbeta primers and 13 Jbeta primers. Original processing notes: Approximately 11 million of 80 million or so unique TCR beta chains were shared, per a later count. The data were produced by immunoSEQ multiplex PCR, yet TCRdb's version contains in-frame clones alone and is incomplete. The D gene and trimming were derived from the DNA, and the V and J assignments and clone size from that table. The data hold about 120,000 clones, with roughly 80% observed a single time. This entry comes from a study of cytomegalovirus exposure and HLA in healthy donors. Study results and limitations: Some V segments could not be told apart, so they were left out, TRBV6-2 and TRBV6-3 among them. Later analysis demonstrated an association between a missense DCLRE1C variant and TCR beta V- and J-gene trimming. Within an earlier analysis, most TCR beta V segments proved productive either about 90% or about 30% of the time.

The sequence derives from a female donor in good health and CMV-seropositive. The source material was PBMCs. The chain is built from TRBV9 and TRBJ2-3; D is unresolved. The CDR3 spells CASSAERDTQYF. The CDR3 coding sequence is TGTGCCAGCAGCGCAGAAAGAGATACGCAGTATTTT.